The clone carrying this TCR beta chain was detected ten times or more. Its antigen is not identified. Investigators amplified TCR beta CDR3 regions from RNA transcripts. Second-round multiplex PCR came after first-round RT-PCR with HTBI primers. TCRdb used MiXCR to reprocess the multiplex PCR reads, holding one entry per CDR3 protein. Of a few hundred thousand distinct CDR3 sequences in the sample, approximately 15% were seen once. The source of the sample is a study of Graves' ophthalmopathy and Graves' hyperthyroidism. Findings and caveats of the study: Distinction of ophthalmopathy from stable hyperthyroidism by a 13-signature model reached roughly 88% sensitivity and 75% to 84% specificity.

V was pared by 3 bases and J by 6 bases, with 14 bases between. This CDR3 spans 14 amino acids. The receptor was isolated from a woman between 18 and 30 years old with stable Graves' hyperthyroidism. The chain links TRBV12-3 or TRBV12-4 to TRBJ1-1; tentative D call: TRBD1 (6 bases). Sequenced sample: peripheral blood. In DNA, the CDR3 is TGTGCCAGCAGTTTCCTCGACCACAGGGCTGAAGCTTTCTTT. Protein sequence: CASSFLDHRAEAFF.